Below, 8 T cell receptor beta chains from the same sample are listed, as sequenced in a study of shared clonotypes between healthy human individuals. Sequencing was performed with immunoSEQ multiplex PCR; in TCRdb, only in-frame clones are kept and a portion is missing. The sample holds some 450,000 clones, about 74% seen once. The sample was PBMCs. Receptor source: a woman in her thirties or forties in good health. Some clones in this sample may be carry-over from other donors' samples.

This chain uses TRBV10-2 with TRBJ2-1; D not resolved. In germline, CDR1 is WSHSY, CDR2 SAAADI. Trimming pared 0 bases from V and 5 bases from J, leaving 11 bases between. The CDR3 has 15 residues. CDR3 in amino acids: CASSESVGFDNEQFF. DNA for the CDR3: TGCGCCAGCAGTGAGTCGGTAGGTTTCGACAATGAGCAGTTCTTC.

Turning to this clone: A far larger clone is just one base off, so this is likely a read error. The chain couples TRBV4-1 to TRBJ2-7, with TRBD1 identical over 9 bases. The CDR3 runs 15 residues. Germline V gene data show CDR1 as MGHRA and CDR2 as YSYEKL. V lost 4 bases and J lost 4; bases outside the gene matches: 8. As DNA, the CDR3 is TGCGCCAGCAGCCGCGTGGGACAGGGAGGGTACGAGCAGTACTTC. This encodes CASSRVGQGGYEQYF.

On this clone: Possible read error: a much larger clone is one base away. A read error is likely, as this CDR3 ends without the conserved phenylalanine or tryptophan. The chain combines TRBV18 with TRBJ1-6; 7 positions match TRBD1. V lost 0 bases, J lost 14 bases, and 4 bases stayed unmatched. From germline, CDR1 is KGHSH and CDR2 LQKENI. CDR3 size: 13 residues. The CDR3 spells CASSPPAGGSLHL. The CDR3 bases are TGTGCCAGCTCACCACCGGCAGGGGGTTCCCTCCACCTT.

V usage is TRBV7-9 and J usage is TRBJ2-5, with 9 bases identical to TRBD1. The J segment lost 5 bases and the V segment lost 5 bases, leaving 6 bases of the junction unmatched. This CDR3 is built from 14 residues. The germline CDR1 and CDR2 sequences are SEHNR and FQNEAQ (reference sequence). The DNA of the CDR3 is TGTGCCAGCAGCCAAGGGGACAGGGATGAGACCCAGTACTTC. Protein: CASSQGDRDETQYF.

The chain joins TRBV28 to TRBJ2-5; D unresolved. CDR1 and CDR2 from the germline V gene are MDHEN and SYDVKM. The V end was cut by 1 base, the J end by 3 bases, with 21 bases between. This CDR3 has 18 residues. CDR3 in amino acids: CASSLYYPRPDTKETQYF. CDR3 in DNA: TGTGCCAGCAGTTTATATTACCCGAGGCCAGATACAAAAGAGACCCAGTACTTC.

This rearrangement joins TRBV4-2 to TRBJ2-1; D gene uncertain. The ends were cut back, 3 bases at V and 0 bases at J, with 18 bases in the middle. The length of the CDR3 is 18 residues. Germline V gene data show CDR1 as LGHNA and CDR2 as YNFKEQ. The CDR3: CASSQQESFQDSYNEQFF. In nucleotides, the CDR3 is TGTGCCAGCAGCCAGCAAGAAAGTTTCCAAGACTCCTACAATGAGCAGTTCTTC.

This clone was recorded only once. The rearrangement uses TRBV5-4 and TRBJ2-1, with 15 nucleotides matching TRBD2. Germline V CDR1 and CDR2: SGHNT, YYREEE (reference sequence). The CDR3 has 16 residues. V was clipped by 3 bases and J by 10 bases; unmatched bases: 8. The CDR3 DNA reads TGTGCCAGCAGCTCGGGAGGACTAGCGGGAGGGGTCGAGCAGTTCTTC. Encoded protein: CASSSGGLAGGVEQFF.

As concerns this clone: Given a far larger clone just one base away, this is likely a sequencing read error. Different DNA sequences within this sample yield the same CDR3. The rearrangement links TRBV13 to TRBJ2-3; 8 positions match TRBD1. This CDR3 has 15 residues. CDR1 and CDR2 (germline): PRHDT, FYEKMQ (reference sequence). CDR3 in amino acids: CASSPRDRNTDTQYF. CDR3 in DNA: TGCGCCAGCAGCCCGAGGGACAGGAACACAGATACGCAGTATTTT.